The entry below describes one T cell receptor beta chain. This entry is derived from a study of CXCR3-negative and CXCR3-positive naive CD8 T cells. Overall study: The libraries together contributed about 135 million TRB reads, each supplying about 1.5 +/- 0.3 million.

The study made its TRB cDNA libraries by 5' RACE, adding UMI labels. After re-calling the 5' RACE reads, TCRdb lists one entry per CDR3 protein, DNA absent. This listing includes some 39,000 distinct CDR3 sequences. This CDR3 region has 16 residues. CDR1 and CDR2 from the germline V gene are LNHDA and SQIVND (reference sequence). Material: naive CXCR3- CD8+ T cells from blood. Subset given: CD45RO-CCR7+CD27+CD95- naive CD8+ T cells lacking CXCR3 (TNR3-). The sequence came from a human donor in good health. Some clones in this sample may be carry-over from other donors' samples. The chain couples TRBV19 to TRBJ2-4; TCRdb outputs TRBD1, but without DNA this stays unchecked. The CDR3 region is CASRDDRDRAYDIQYF. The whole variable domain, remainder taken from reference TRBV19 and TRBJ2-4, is DGGITQSPKYLFRKEGQNVTLSCEQNLNHDAMYWYRQDPGQGLRLIYYSQIVNDFQKGDIAEGYSVSREKKESFPLTVTSAQKNPTAFYLCASRDDRDRAYDIQYFGAGTRLSVL.